The clone carrying this TCR beta chain was observed a handful of times. Its antigen is currently unknown. This entry belongs to a study of sequential checkpoint blockade in melanoma. Looking at the study overall: TCRbeta immunosequencing was performed on DNA from roughly 99 pretreatment melanoma tumor samples. The study's findings and limits: Pretreatment TIL clonality tracked with response in the nivolumab-first arm.

Profiling relied on immunoSEQ multiplex PCR, and the TCRdb table lists in-frame clones only, not all of them. The table records roughly 1,800 clones, around 19% of them present only once. Treatment denoted: randomized to nivolumab then ipilimumab (arm A) or the reverse (arm B). Trimming removed 5 bases at V and 2 bases at J, with 9 bases between. In germline, CDR1 is LNHDA, CDR2 SQIVND (reference sequence). This CDR3 has 13 residues. This specimen was tumor tissue (inferred from file names), taken from a patient given nivolumab and ipilimumab in sequence. This receptor was identified in a human donor with melanoma. V and J are TRBV19 and TRBJ1-1; D not resolved. This chain's CDR3 is CASSSWFNTEAFF. In DNA form, the CDR3 reads TGTGCCAGTAGTTCCTGGTTCAACACTGAAGCTTTCTTT. The full variable domain, in which reference TRBV19 and TRBJ1-1 provide the parts outside the CDR3, is DGGITQSPKYLFRKEGQNVTLSCEQNLNHDAMYWYRQDPGQGLRLIYYSQIVNDFQKGDIAEGYSVSREKKESFPLTVTSAQKNPTAFYLCASSSWFNTEAFFGQGTRLTVV.